The 30 T cell receptor beta chains given below trace back to one sample, sequenced in a study of blood T cell repertoires in COVID-19. The method was immunoSEQ multiplex PCR; TCRdb's version includes in-frame clones alone and lacks a portion of them. The repertoire consists of around 140,000 clones, with roughly 80% occurring once and the leading ten covering approximately 3.4%. The sequenced sample was peripheral blood. Source of these receptors: a man between 65 and 85 years old who had recovered from COVID-19.

The V and J genes are TRBV9 and TRBJ2-3; D is possibly TRBD2 (7 bases). CDR1 is SGDLS, CDR2 YYNGEE, per germline. V was shortened by 10 bases and J by 2 bases, with 17 bases between the two germline ends. CDR3 size: 14 residues. CDR3 sequence: CARGARGPTDTQYF. The DNA for the CDR3 is TGTGCCCGAGGCGCGCGGGGGCCCACAGATACGCAGTATTTT.

A few counts support this clone. V gene TRBV4-2 combines with J gene TRBJ2-3; D remains unclear. Trimming took off 3 bases at V and 5 bases at J, with 15 bases between the two ends. CDR3 length: 15 residues. CDR1 and CDR2 (germline): LGHNA, YNFKEQ. The chain's CDR3 is CASSQGPAAEDTQYF. For the CDR3, the DNA is TGTGCCAGCAGCCAGGGCCCGGCTGCAGAAGATACGCAGTATTTT.

J is TRBJ2-7 and V is TRBV4-1, with 7 bases identical to TRBD2. Germline-derived CDR1 and CDR2 are MGHRA and YSYEKL. The CDR3 is 17 residues long. V was pared by 2 bases and J by 4 bases, with 14 bases of the junction left unmatched. This chain's CDR3 is CASSQWPSSGVVYEQYF. The CDR3 nucleotides are TGCGCCAGCAGCCAATGGCCTTCCAGCGGGGTTGTATACGAGCAGTACTTC.

This clone was counted a single time. This chain joins TRBV5-8 and TRBJ2-3; TRBD1 might be the D (6 bases). This CDR3 comprises 13 residues. CDR1 and CDR2 from the germline V gene are SGHTS and YDEGEE. V lost 4 bases to trimming and J lost 0 bases, with 6 bases between them. The DNA of the CDR3 is TGTGCCAGCAGCCAGGGGAGCACAGATACGCAGTATTTT. Its translation: CASSQGSTDTQYF.

The chain joins TRBV18 to TRBJ2-1; 12 bases are shared with TRBD2. Trimming cost V 1 base and J 5 bases; bases outside gene matches: 9. Germline lookup yields CDR1 KGHSH and CDR2 LQKENI. This CDR3 has 18 residues. The CDR3 reads CASSPLILGLAGHNEQFF. In nucleotides, the CDR3 is TGTGCCAGCTCACCACTTATCCTGGGACTAGCGGGCCACAATGAGCAGTTCTTC.

Only one count was recorded for this clone. The rearrangement links TRBV5-1 to TRBJ2-1; 12 positions match TRBD2. The CDR3 loop spans 14 amino acids. The germline V gene encodes CDR1 SGHRS and CDR2 YFSETQ. After removal of 5 bases from V and 7 bases from J, the junction contained 4 bases not matched to a gene. CDR3 DNA: TGCGCCAGCAGTGTGACTAGCGGGAGTAATGAGCAGTTCTTC. It specifies CASSVTSGSNEQFF.

This chain joins TRBV27 and TRBJ2-7; 10 nucleotides line up with TRBD1. The V gene's germline CDR1 is MNHEY and CDR2 SMNVEV (reference sequence). V shed 5 bases and J 7 bases; nucleotides not matched to a gene: 5. This CDR3 spans 13 amino acids. The CDR3 bases are TGTGCCAGCAGTGACAGGGGGCAGGAAGAGCAGTACTTC. Translated: CASSDRGQEEQYF.

The V gene is TRBV7-8, the J gene TRBJ2-3; 10 bases agree with TRBD1. This CDR3 is 16 amino acids long. Losses at the gene ends were 1 base for V and 4 bases for J; bases not matched to a gene: 5. The germline gives CDR1 SGHVS, CDR2 FQNEAQ. The CDR3 sequence: CASSLDRDRGPDTQYF. CDR3 nucleotide sequence: TGTGCCAGCAGCTTAGACCGGGACAGGGGTCCAGATACGCAGTATTTT.

The chain has TRBV10-2 and TRBJ2-2; D call uncertain. Trimming removed 5 bases from V and 3 bases from J, with 13 bases in between. From germline, CDR1 is WSHSY and CDR2 SAAADI. The CDR3 consists of 15 residues. This CDR3 reads CASSSVMSHTGELFF. CDR3 nucleotides: TGCGCCAGCAGTTCCGTAATGTCCCACACCGGGGAGCTGTTTTTT.

This chain uses TRBV29-1 with TRBJ2-2; 8 bases agree with TRBD1. The CDR3 has 14 amino acids. CDR1 is SQVTM, CDR2 ANQGSEA, per germline. The V and J ends lost 4 bases and 1 base, in that order; junction bases with no gene match: 2. The CDR3 sequence is CSVGDRGNTGELFF. CDR3 in DNA: TGCAGCGTTGGAGACAGGGGGAACACCGGGGAGCTGTTTTTT.

This clone was observed a single time. CDR3 in amino acids: CASSRGEGGGTEAFF. The CDR3 DNA reads TGTGCCAGCAGCCGAGGGGAGGGTGGCGGCACTGAAGCTTTCTTT. The rearrangement joins TRBV3-1 (or the pseudogene TRBV3-2) to TRBJ1-1; weak D call: TRBD1 (5 bases). Germline CDR1 reads LGHDT; CDR2 reads YNNKEL (reference sequence). This CDR3 is built from 15 residues. Trimming took 4 bases from V and 4 from J, leaving 16 bases between them.

This clone occurred once. The chain is built from TRBV29-1 and TRBJ1-1; TRBD1 matches 9 bases. The length of the CDR3 is 15 residues. Per germline, CDR1 SQVTM and CDR2 ANQGSEA. The J segment lost 8 bases and the V segment lost 0 bases, leaving 10 bases of the junction unmatched. CDR3 nucleotides: TGCAGCGTTGAAGACTACCGGGACAGGGAGGGCGAAGCTTTCTTT. Translated, it gives CSVEDYRDREGEAFF.

The J gene is TRBJ2-2, the V gene TRBV21-1; the table's D call, TRBD1, was not checked against the DNA. TRBV21-1 counts as a pseudogene. There are 15 residues in the CDR3. CDR3 protein: CASSKGRGPTGELFF. The CDR3 DNA follows: TGTGCCAGCAGCAAAGGCAGGGGCCCCACCGGGGAGCTGTTTTTT.

This clone was counted a few times. V gene TRBV9 combines with J gene TRBJ2-2, with TRBD1 matching 11 bases. The V gene end was trimmed by 3 bases and the J gene end by 4 bases; junction bases not matched to a gene: 5. Germline V gene sequence: CDR1 SGDLS, CDR2 YYNGEE. The CDR3 runs to 16 residues. CDR3 DNA: TGTGCCAGCAGCGGGCGGACAGGGGGCCTCACCGGGGAGCTGTTTTTT. The encoded protein is CASSGRTGGLTGELFF.

The gene calls are TRBV3-1 (or the pseudogene TRBV3-2) and TRBJ2-2, with 8 bases that match TRBD2. CDR1 is LGHDT, CDR2 YNNKEL, per germline (reference sequence). V dropped 3 bases and J dropped 5; count of bases not matched to a gene: 11. This CDR3 has 17 amino acids. The CDR3 region has the DNA TGTGCCAGCAGCCATTCTCCGGGACTAGGGCGTACCGGGGAGCTGTTTTTT. This sequence encodes CASSHSPGLGRTGELFF.

CDR3 protein: CASSYRGLSYNEQFF. The CDR3 bases are TGTGCCAGCAGCTACAGGGGCCTCTCCTACAATGAGCAGTTCTTC. The chain couples TRBV7-9 to TRBJ2-1, with TRBD1 matching over 7 bases. Germline-derived CDR1 and CDR2 are SEHNR and FQNEAQ (reference sequence). The CDR3 spans 15 residues. Unmatched junction bases numbered 3, after V lost 4 bases and J lost 0 bases.

V usage is TRBV20-1 and J usage is TRBJ1-1; 8 nucleotides line up with TRBD1. With 5 bases clipped from V and 0 bases from J, the junction kept 8 bases outside the gene matches. The CDR3 has 15 residues. CDR1 and CDR2 (germline): DFQATT, SNEGSKA (reference sequence). The CDR3 DNA follows: TGCAGTGCTCGTGGACAGGGAGGAATGAACACTGAAGCTTTCTTT. Its translation is CSARGQGGMNTEAFF.

CDR3 protein: CASSLRGQPQHF. The CDR3 DNA reads as TGTGCCAGCAGCTTAAGGGGTCAGCCCCAGCATTTT. The chain links TRBV7-2 to TRBJ1-5, with D possibly TRBD1 on 5 matching bases. Deletions cut 2 bases from V and 6 bases from J, with 5 bases between. The length of the CDR3 is 12 residues. Looked up from germline, CDR1 is SGHTA and CDR2 is FQGNSA. Full variable domain (missing parts from reference TRBV7-2 and TRBJ1-5): GAGVSQSPSNKVTEKGKDVELRCDPISGHTALYWYRQSLGQGLEFLIYFQGNSAPDKSGLPSDRFSAERTGGSVSTLTIQRTQQEDSAVYLCASSLRGQPQHFGDGTRLSIL.

The chain carries TRBV6-2 or TRBV6-3 and TRBJ1-2, with 9 bases fitting TRBD1. The germline V gene has CDR1 MNHEY and CDR2 SVGEGT. The CDR3 consists of 15 residues. J was trimmed by 2 bases and V by 1 base; bases with no gene match: 2. The CDR3 loop is CASSYLQGANYGYTF. CDR3 DNA: TGTGCCAGCAGTTACTTACAGGGGGCCAACTATGGCTACACCTTC.

The CDR3 protein is CASSGLAGEGGPYEQYF. The CDR3 DNA sequence: TGTGCCAGTAGTGGACTAGCGGGAGAAGGGGGCCCCTACGAGCAGTACTTC. The V and J genes are TRBV19 and TRBJ2-7; 13 bases are a match to TRBD2. The V segment lost 5 bases and the J segment 2 bases; nucleotides outside the gene matches: 9. The CDR3 loop spans 17 amino acids. CDR1 LNHDA and CDR2 SQIVND come from the germline V gene (reference sequence). Full variable domain (remainder filled in from reference TRBV19 and TRBJ2-7): DGGITQSPKYLFRKEGQNVTLSCEQNLNHDAMYWYRQDPGQGLRLIYYSQIVNDFQKGDIAEGYSVSREKKESFPLTVTSAQKNPTAFYLCASSGLAGEGGPYEQYFGPGTRLTVT.

V and J are TRBV5-1 and TRBJ2-1, with 11 bases that match TRBD2. V lost 4 bases, J lost 5 bases, and 5 bases stayed unmatched. Germline V lookup: CDR1 SGHRS, CDR2 YFSETQ. The CDR3 is made up of 15 amino acids. This chain's CDR3 is CASSHSGRDDNEQFF. The DNA of the CDR3 is TGCGCCAGCAGCCATAGCGGGAGGGACGACAATGAGCAGTTCTTC.

V and J are TRBV1 and TRBJ1-4; TRBD1 is taken as the D call from the table, unchecked against the DNA. TRBV1 is flagged as a pseudogene. The CDR3 length is 15 residues. The CDR3 DNA reads as TGCACCAGCAGCATACAGGGGGGACGACGAGGAAAACTGTTTTTT. Protein sequence: CTSSIQGGRRGKLFF.

V gene TRBV3-1 (or the pseudogene TRBV3-2) combines with J gene TRBJ2-2, with 11 bases fitting TRBD2. Germline CDR1 is LGHDT and CDR2 is YNNKEL (reference sequence). V trimming: 4 bases; J trimming: 4 bases; junction bases outside the gene matches: 5. This CDR3 has 16 residues. The CDR3 spells CASSPTSGRVTGELFF. In DNA form, the CDR3 reads TGTGCCAGCAGCCCCACTAGCGGGAGAGTCACCGGGGAGCTGTTTTTT.

The V call is TRBV5-4, the J call TRBJ2-7, with 12 bases that match TRBD2. The germline V gene has CDR1 SGHNT and CDR2 YYREEE (reference sequence). The V and J ends lost 4 bases and 6 bases, in that order; junction bases with no gene match: 2. The CDR3 contains 13 residues. The CDR3 sequence is CASSGLAGSEQYF. The DNA of the CDR3 is TGTGCCAGCAGCGGACTAGCGGGAAGCGAGCAGTACTTC.

A few counts support this clone. V usage is TRBV3-1 (or the pseudogene TRBV3-2) and J usage is TRBJ2-1, with 10 bases aligning to TRBD2. Per germline, CDR1 LGHDT and CDR2 YNNKEL (reference sequence). Unmatched junction bases numbered 9, after V lost 4 bases and J lost 6 bases. The CDR3 contains 16 residues. CDR3: CASSPQATSGPNEQFF. The CDR3 coding sequence is TGTGCCAGCAGCCCCCAGGCGACTAGCGGGCCCAATGAGCAGTTCTTC.

The V call is TRBV19, the J call TRBJ1-6; a weak D match, TRBD1 (6 bases). V lost 9 bases and J lost 0, with 15 bases in between. The germline V gene has CDR1 LNHDA and CDR2 SQIVND (reference sequence). This CDR3 has 16 amino acids. The CDR3 spells CASRAGATSYNSPLHF. CDR3 in DNA: TGTGCCAGCAGAGCGGGGGCTACCTCCTATAATTCACCCCTCCACTTT.

This clone appeared a single time. The V gene is TRBV10-3, the J gene TRBJ2-2; possible D gene TRBD1, 5 bases. CDR3 length equals 15 residues. V was shortened by 6 bases and J by 3 bases, with 14 bases between the two germline ends. CDR1 and CDR2 from the germline V gene are ENHRY and SYGVKD. In DNA form, the CDR3 reads TGTGCCATCAGGAAACAGGAATCGTACACCGGGGAGCTGTTTTTT. This codes for CAIRKQESYTGELFF.

This clone was counted only a few times. The chain couples TRBV30 to TRBJ2-1; 9 bases align to TRBD1. Germline CDR1 GTSNPN, CDR2 SVGIG (reference sequence). Germline trimming cut 5 bases from V and 2 bases from J; bases unmatched to any gene: 16. This CDR3 is built from 18 residues. CDR3 residues: CAWAGPSDRGVPYNEQFF. CDR3 nucleotides: TGTGCCTGGGCCGGCCCGTCGGACAGGGGAGTTCCCTACAATGAGCAGTTCTTC.

The J gene is TRBJ2-7, the V gene TRBV9; D perhaps matches TRBD1 (6 bases). Germline assignment: CDR1 SGDLS and CDR2 YYNGEE. Trimming removed 4 bases from V and 3 bases from J, with 17 bases in between. The CDR3 runs 15 residues. CDR3 loop: CASSQGSGARYEQYF. The CDR3 DNA reads as TGTGCCAGCAGCCAGGGGTCCGGGGCACGCTACGAGCAGTACTTC.

This clone was seen just once. The chain uses TRBV6-1 and TRBJ2-7, with unresolved D. Trimming stripped 2 bases from V and 5 bases from J, with 7 bases between. This CDR3 has 12 residues. Germline V CDR1 and CDR2: MNHNS, SASEGT. The CDR3, as DNA: TGTGCCAGCAGTGAACTTACGGACGAGCAGTACTTC. Translation: CASSELTDEQYF.